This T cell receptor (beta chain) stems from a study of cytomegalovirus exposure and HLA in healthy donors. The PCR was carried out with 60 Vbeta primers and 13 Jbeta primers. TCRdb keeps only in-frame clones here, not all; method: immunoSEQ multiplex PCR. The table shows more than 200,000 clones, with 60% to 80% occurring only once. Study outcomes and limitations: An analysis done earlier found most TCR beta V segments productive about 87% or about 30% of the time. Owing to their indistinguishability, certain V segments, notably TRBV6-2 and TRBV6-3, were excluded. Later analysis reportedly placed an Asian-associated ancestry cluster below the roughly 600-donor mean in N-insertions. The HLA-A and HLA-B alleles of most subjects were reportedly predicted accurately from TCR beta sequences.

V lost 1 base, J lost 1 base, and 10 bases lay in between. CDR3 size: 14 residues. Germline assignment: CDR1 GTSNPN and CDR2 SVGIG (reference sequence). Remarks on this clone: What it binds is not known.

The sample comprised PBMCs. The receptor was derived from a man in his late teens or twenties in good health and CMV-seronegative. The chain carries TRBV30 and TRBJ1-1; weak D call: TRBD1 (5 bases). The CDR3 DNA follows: TGTGCCTGGAGTGAGCACGGGGGGAACACTGAAGCTTTCTTT. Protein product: CAWSEHGGNTEAFF.